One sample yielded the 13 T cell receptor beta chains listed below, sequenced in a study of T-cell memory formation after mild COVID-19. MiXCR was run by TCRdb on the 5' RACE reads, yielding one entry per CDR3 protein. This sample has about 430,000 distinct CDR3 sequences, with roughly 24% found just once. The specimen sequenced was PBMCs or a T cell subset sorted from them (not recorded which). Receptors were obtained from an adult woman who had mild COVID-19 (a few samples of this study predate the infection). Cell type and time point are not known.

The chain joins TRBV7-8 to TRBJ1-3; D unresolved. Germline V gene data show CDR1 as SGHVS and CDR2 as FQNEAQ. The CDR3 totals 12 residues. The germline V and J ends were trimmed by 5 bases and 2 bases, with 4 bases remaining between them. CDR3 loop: CASSITGNTIYF. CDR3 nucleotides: TGTGCCAGCAGCATTACTGGAAACACCATATATTTT. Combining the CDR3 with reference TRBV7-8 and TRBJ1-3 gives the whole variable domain GAGVSQSPRYKVAKRGQDVALRCDPISGHVSLFWYQQALGQGPEFLTYFQNEAQLDKSGLPSDRFFAERPEGSVSTLKIQRTQQEDSAVYLCASSITGNTIYFGEGSWLTVV.

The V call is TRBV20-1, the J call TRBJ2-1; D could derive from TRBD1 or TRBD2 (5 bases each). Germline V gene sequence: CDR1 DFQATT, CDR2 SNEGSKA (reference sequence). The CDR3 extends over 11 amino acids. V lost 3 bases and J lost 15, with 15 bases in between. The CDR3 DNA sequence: TGCAGTGCTAGCGGGGCCGTGGGGCTGTTCTTC. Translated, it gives CSASGAVGLFF.

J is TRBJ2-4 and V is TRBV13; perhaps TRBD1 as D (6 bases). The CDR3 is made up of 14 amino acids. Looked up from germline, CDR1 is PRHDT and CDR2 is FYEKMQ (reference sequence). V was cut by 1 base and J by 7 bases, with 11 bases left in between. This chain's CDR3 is CASSLVGAANIQYF. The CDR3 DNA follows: TGTGCCAGCAGCTTAGTGGGGGCAGCGAACATTCAGTACTTC.

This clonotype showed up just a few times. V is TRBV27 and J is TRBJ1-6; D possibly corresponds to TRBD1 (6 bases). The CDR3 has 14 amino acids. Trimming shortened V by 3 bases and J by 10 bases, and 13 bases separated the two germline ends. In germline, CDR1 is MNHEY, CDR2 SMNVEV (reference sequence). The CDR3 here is CASSFSTGSSPLHF. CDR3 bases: TGTGCCAGCAGTTTTAGCACAGGGAGCTCACCCCTCCACTTT.

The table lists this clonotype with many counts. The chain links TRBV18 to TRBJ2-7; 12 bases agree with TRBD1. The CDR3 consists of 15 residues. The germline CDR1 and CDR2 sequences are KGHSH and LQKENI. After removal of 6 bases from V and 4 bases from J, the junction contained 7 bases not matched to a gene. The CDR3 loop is CASSHPGQGAYEQYF. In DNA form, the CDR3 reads TGTGCCAGCTCGCACCCGGGACAGGGGGCATACGAGCAGTACTTC. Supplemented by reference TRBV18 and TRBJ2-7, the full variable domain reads NAGVMQNPRHLVRRRGQEARLRCSPMKGHSHVYWYRQLPEEGLKFMVYLQKENIIDESGMPKERFSAEFPKEGPSILRIQQVVRGDSAAYFCASSHPGQGAYEQYFGPGTRLTVT.

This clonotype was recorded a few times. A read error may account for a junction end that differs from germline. The CDR3 region has the DNA TGTGCCAGCAGCATAGCCAGGGTCTCCTCACCCGCGCAGTATTTT. Encoded protein: CASSIARVSSPAQYF. The rearrangement links TRBV7-9 to TRBJ2-3; D is perhaps TRBD1 (5 bases). CDR3 length: 15 amino acids. The germline V gene encodes CDR1 SEHNR and CDR2 FQNEAQ (reference sequence).

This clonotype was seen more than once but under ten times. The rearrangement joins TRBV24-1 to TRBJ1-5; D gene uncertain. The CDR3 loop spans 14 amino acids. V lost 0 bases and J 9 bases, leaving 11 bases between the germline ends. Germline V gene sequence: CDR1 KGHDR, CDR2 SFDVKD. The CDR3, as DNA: TGTGCCACCAGTGATTTGTCCAAAGCGGGGCCCCAGCATTTT. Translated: CATSDLSKAGPQHF.

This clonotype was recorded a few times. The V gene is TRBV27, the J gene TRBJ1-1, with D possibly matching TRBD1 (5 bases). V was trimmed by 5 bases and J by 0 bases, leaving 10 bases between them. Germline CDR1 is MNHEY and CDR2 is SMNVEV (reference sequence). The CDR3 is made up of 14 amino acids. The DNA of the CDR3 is TGTGCCAGCAGTACCCAGGGAATGAACACTGAAGCTTTCTTT. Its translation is CASSTQGMNTEAFF.

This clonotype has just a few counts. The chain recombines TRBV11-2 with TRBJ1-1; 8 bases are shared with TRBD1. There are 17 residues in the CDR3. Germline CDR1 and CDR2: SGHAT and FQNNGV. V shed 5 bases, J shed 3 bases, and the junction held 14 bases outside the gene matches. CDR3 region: CASSPRTGWISDTEAFF. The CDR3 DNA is TGTGCCAGCAGCCCCCGGACAGGGTGGATCTCTGACACTGAAGCTTTCTTT.

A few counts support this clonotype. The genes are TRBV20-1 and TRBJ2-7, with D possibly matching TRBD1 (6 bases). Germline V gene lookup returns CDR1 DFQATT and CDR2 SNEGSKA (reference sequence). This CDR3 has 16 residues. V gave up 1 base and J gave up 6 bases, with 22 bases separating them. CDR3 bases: TGCAGTGCTAGAGGCCGCCCACAGGGTACAATCGCCGAGCAGTACTTC. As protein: CSARGRPQGTIAEQYF.

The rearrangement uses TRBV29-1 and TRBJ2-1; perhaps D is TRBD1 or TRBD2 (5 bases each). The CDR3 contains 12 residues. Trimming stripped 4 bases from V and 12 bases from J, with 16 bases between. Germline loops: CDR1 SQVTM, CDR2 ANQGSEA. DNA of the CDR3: TGCAGCGTTGGGGACCCACCGTTGGTGCAGTTCTTC. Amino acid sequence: CSVGDPPLVQFF.

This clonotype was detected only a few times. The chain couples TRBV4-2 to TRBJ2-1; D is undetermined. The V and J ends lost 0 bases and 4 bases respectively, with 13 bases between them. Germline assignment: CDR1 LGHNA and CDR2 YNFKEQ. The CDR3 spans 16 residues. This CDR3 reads CASSQDLGQAYNEQFF. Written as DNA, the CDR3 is TGTGCCAGCAGCCAAGACCTAGGGCAGGCTTACAATGAGCAGTTCTTC.

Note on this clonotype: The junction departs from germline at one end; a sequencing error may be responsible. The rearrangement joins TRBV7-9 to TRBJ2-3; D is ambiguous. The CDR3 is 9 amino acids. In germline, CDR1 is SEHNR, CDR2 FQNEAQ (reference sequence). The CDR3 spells CASSLGAEF. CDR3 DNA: TGTGCCAGCAGCTTAGGGGCAGAGTTT.